Presented here are 18 T cell receptor beta chains from one specimen sequenced in a study of control samples from healthy donors and cancer patients. Profiled with immunoSEQ multiplex PCR; TCRdb holds only in-frame clones, not every one. Among about 160,000 clones listed, approximately 90% were seen once. The sequenced material came from blood. These receptors all stem from a man younger than 40 in good health.

V and J are TRBV28 and TRBJ2-7; D possibly corresponds to TRBD2 (7 bases). The germline gives CDR1 MDHEN, CDR2 SYDVKM. The V end lost 6 bases, the J end lost 9 bases, and 15 bases lay between the germline ends. CDR3 length: 12 residues. The CDR3 is CASRGGPVGQYF. CDR3 nucleotide sequence: TGTGCCAGCAGGGGGGGGCCAGTCGGGCAGTACTTC.

This clone has just one count. This chain uses TRBV20-1 with TRBJ1-4; D is possibly TRBD1 (6 bases). Germline V gene sequence: CDR1 DFQATT, CDR2 SNEGSKA (reference sequence). The CDR3 is made up of 11 amino acids. Written as DNA, the CDR3 is TGCAGAGTTACAGGGACTGAAAAACTGTTTTTT. This translates into CRVTGTEKLFF.

The sample holds one count of this clone. The chain has TRBV2 and TRBJ1-1; D is ambiguous. Germline-derived CDR1 and CDR2 are SNHLY and FYNNEI. The V gene lost 1 base and the J gene lost 0 bases, with 9 bases spanning the gap. This CDR3 has 15 residues. This CDR3 reads CASSEVLMMNTEAFF. The DNA for the CDR3 is TGTGCCAGCAGTGAAGTTCTAATGATGAACACTGAAGCTTTCTTT.

In this sample, this clone turned up once. The rearrangement joins TRBV7-2 to TRBJ2-2; TRBD1 aligns across 8 bases. Unmatched junction bases numbered 5, after V lost 4 bases and J lost 4 bases. The CDR3 contains 15 residues. Looked up from germline, CDR1 is SGHTA and CDR2 is FQGNSA. CDR3 in amino acids: CASSWTGTGTGELFF. CDR3 in DNA: TGTGCCAGCAGCTGGACAGGGACGGGCACCGGGGAGCTGTTTTTT.

V gene TRBV25-1 combines with J gene TRBJ2-1; D may be TRBD1 or TRBD2 (5 bases each). The CDR3 loop spans 13 amino acids. Germline assignment: CDR1 MGHDK and CDR2 SYGVNS. Trimming pared 3 bases from V and 10 bases from J, leaving 13 bases between. The CDR3 reads CASSDSGTGEQFF. For the CDR3, the DNA is TGTGCCAGCAGTGATTCGGGGACGGGCGAGCAGTTCTTC.

V and J are TRBV9 and TRBJ2-1; D may correspond to TRBD1 or TRBD2 (5 bases each). Trimming pared 4 bases from V and 8 bases from J, leaving 16 bases between. CDR3 length: 14 residues. CDR1 is SGDLS, CDR2 YYNGEE, per germline. CDR3 sequence: CASSLGPPPDEQFF. The CDR3 region has the DNA TGTGCCAGCAGCTTGGGACCTCCGCCCGATGAGCAGTTCTTC.

The chain has TRBV25-1 and TRBJ1-4; 7 nucleotides match TRBD1. Germline V gives CDR1 MGHDK, CDR2 SYGVNS. CDR3 size: 14 residues. J gave up 6 bases and V 7 bases, and 8 bases lay outside the gene matches. CDR3 protein: CASMGDRDHEKLFF. The CDR3 DNA reads as TGTGCCAGCATGGGTGACAGGGATCATGAAAAACTGTTTTTT.

The chain joins TRBV7-3 to TRBJ2-7; D may be TRBD1 or TRBD2 (5 bases each). The CDR3 is made up of 13 amino acids. The V end was cut by 2 bases, the J end by 6 bases, with 11 bases between. Germline CDR1 and CDR2: SGHTA and FQGTGA. The CDR3 is CASSLGDGREQYF. The CDR3 coding sequence is TGTGCCAGCAGCTTAGGGGACGGTCGCGAGCAGTACTTC.

The chain is built from TRBV28 and TRBJ1-4; D is uncertain. This CDR3 has 14 residues. CDR1 MDHEN and CDR2 SYDVKM come from the germline V gene. Trimming took off 2 bases at V and 5 bases at J, with 9 bases between the two ends. The CDR3 DNA reads as TGTGCCAGCAGTTTAGTGGGGTCAAATGAAAAACTGTTTTTT. This gives the protein CASSLVGSNEKLFF.

The V call is TRBV11-2, the J call TRBJ2-7; 7 bases fit TRBD1. Germline CDR1 is SGHAT and CDR2 is FQNNGV. V was clipped by 0 bases and J by 3 bases; unmatched bases: 5. This CDR3 is 15 amino acids long. CDR3 region: CASSLEGGQVYEQYF. CDR3 coding DNA: TGTGCCAGCAGCTTAGAGGGCGGACAGGTCTACGAGCAGTACTTC.

In this sample, this clone turned up once. This chain uses TRBV27 with TRBJ2-1; D not certain. CDR3 size: 15 residues. The V end was cut by 0 bases, the J end by 6 bases, with 12 bases between. Germline CDR1 and CDR2: MNHEY and SMNVEV (reference sequence). Written as DNA, the CDR3 is TGTGCCAGCAGTTTATCGTTTGATGGTAGCAATGAGCAGTTCTTC. Residues: CASSLSFDGSNEQFF.

CDR3 region: CASSLDPRGGHNEQFF. CDR3 coding DNA: TGTGCCAGCAGCTTAGATCCGCGGGGGGGCCACAATGAGCAGTTCTTC. The rearrangement links TRBV11-3 to TRBJ2-1, with 9 bases fitting TRBD2. The V gene end was trimmed by 0 bases and the J gene end by 5 bases; junction bases not matched to a gene: 5. Germline CDR1 SGHNT, CDR2 YENEEA. This CDR3 contains 16 residues.

The genes are TRBV9 and TRBJ2-1; 8 positions agree with TRBD2. CDR3 length: 14 residues. The germline V gene encodes CDR1 SGDLS and CDR2 YYNGEE. V lost 0 bases, J lost 12 bases, and 8 bases stayed unmatched. CDR3 in amino acids: CASSVGPGGPWQFF. CDR3 in DNA: TGTGCCAGCAGCGTAGGGCCGGGGGGGCCGTGGCAGTTCTTC.

The rearrangement joins TRBV11-3 to TRBJ2-2; 7 bases line up with TRBD1. The CDR3 loop spans 16 amino acids. Per the germline V gene, CDR1 is SGHNT and CDR2 is YENEEA. The V and J ends lost 0 bases and 2 bases, in that order; junction bases with no gene match: 3. CDR3 DNA sequence: TGTGCCAGCAGCTTAGAGAGGGGGCTTAACACCGGGGAGCTGTTTTTT. It encodes CASSLERGLNTGELFF. The whole variable domain, filled in from reference TRBV11-3 and TRBJ2-2, reads EAGVVQSPRYKIIEKKQPVAFWCNPISGHNTLYWYLQNLGQGPELLIRYENEEAVDDSQLPKDRFSAERLKGVDSTLKIQPAELGDSAVYLCASSLERGLNTGELFFGEGSRLTVL.

This chain connects TRBV6-5 to TRBJ2-3; D tentatively fits TRBD1 or TRBD2 (5 bases each). Germline V CDR1 and CDR2: MNHEY, SVGAGI. There are 16 residues in the CDR3. V lost 0 bases and J 3 bases, leaving 13 bases between the germline ends. CDR3 bases: TGTGCCAGCAGTTACTCGAGGGCAGGGTGGACAGATACGCAGTATTTT. Residues: CASSYSRAGWTDTQYF.

The V and J genes are TRBV3-1 (or the pseudogene TRBV3-2) and TRBJ2-6; D remains ambiguous. The CDR3 loop spans 15 amino acids. Germline V lookup: CDR1 LGHDT, CDR2 YNNKEL (reference sequence). The V and J ends lost 1 base and 0 bases respectively, with 4 bases between them. The CDR3 DNA sequence: TGTGCCAGCAGCCAAGCTAGCTCTGGGGCCAACGTCCTGACTTTC. Protein sequence: CASSQASSGANVLTF.

The rearrangement links TRBV10-1 to TRBJ2-2, with 11 positions matching TRBD2. CDR1 is WNHNN, CDR2 SYGVQD, per germline (reference sequence). The length of the CDR3 is 18 residues. The V segment lost 10 bases and the J segment 3 bases; nucleotides outside the gene matches: 16. CDR3 bases: TGCGCCACCTCCAAGACTAGCGGGAATTTAAGGGACACCGGGGAGCTGTTTTTT. Translation: CATSKTSGNLRDTGELFF.

The V gene is TRBV5-8, the J gene TRBJ2-6; possible D gene TRBD2, 5 bases. Germline assignment: CDR1 SGHTS and CDR2 YDEGEE. The ends were cut back, 9 bases at V and 6 bases at J, with 19 bases in the middle. The CDR3 is 15 residues long. CDR3 protein: CATTGIAPEANVLTF. The CDR3 nucleotides are TGTGCCACTACCGGGATAGCCCCAGAGGCCAACGTCCTGACTTTC.